This T cell receptor (beta chain) was retrieved from a study of T cells in Graves' hyperthyroidism and ophthalmopathy. The CDR3 is 15 residues long. The junction had 9 bases not matched to a gene; V was cut back by 8 bases and J by 2 bases. Germline V gene data show CDR1 as KGHSH and CDR2 as LQKENI. This clonotype has ten or more counts. There were TCR beta CDR3 regions amplified from RNA transcripts. HTBI primers drove first-round RT-PCR of the TCR CDR3. In TCRdb, the multiplex PCR reads were re-called with MiXCR into one record per CDR3 protein. The sample lists 500,000 to 750,000 distinct CDR3 sequences, 14% seen once, with around 7% in the top ten.

Sequencing was carried out using blood. This receptor was taken from a woman aged 18-29 years with Graves' ophthalmopathy. The V call is TRBV18, the J call TRBJ1-2, with 9 bases identical to TRBD1. CDR3 coding DNA: TGTGCCAGCAGCCCTCCCGGGACAGGGAACTATGGCTACACCTTC. Protein product: CASSPPGTGNYGYTF.